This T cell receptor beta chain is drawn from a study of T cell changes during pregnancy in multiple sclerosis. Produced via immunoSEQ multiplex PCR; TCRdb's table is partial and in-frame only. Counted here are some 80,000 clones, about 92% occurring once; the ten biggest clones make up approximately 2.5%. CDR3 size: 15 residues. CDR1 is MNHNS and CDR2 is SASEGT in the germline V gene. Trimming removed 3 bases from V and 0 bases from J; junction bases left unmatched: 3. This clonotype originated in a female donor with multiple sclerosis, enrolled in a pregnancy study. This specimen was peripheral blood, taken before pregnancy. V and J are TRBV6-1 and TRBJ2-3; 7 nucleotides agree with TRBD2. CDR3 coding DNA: TGTGCCAGCAGTGAGGGACTACCTAGCACAGATACGCAGTATTTT. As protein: CASSEGLPSTDTQYF.